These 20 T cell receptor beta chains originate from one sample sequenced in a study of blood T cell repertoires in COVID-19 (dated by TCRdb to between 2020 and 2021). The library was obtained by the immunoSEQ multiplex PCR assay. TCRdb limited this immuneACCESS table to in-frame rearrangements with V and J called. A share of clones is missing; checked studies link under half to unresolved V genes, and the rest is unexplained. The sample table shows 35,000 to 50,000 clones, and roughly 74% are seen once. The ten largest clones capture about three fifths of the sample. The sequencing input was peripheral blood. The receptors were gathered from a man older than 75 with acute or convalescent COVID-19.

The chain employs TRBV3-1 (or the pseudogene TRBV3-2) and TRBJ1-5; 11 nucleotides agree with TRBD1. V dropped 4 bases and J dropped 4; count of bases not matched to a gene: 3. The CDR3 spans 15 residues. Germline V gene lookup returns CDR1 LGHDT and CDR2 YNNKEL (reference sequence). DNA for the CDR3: TGTGCCAGCAGCCCCGGGACAGGGGGGAATCAGCCCCAGCATTTT. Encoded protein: CASSPGTGGNQPQHF.

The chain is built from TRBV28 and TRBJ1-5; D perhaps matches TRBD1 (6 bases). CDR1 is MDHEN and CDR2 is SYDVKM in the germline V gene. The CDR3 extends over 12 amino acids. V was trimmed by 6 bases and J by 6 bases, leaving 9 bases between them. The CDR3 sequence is CASSRGPQPQHF. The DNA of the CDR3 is TGTGCCAGCAGCAGGGGACCTCAGCCCCAGCATTTT.

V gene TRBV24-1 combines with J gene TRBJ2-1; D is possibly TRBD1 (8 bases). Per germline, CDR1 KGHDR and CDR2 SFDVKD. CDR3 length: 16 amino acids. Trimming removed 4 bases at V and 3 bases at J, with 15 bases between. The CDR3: CATSDSQGGGYNEQFF. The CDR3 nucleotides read TGTGCCACCAGTGACTCACAGGGGGGGGGCTACAATGAGCAGTTCTTC.

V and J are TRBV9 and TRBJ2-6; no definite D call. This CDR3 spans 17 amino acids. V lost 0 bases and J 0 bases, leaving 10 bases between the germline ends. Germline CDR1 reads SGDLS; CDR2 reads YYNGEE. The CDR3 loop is CASSVAPGNSGANVLTF. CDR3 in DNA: TGTGCCAGCAGCGTAGCGCCAGGAAACTCTGGGGCCAACGTCCTGACTTTC.

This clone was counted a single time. In DNA form, the CDR3 reads TGTGCCAGCAGCCCTATTGCTAGTCCCTCCTACGAGCAGTACTTC. As protein: CASSPIASPSYEQYF. The rearrangement links TRBV9 to TRBJ2-7, with D unclear. Trimming took off 4 bases at V and 0 bases at J, with 14 bases between the two ends. Per germline, CDR1 SGDLS and CDR2 YYNGEE. This CDR3 is 15 amino acids long.

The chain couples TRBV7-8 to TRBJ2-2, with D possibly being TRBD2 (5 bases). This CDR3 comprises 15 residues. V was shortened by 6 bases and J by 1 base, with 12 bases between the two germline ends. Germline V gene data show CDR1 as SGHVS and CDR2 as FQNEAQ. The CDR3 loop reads CASSLARVNTGELFF. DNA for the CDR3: TGTGCCAGCAGTCTAGCAAGGGTGAACACCGGGGAGCTGTTTTTT.

CDR3 loop: CASSLRYRGQNEKLFF. CDR3 nucleotides: TGTGCCAGCAGCCTCCGATACAGGGGACAAAATGAAAAACTGTTTTTT. The gene calls are TRBV3-1 (or the pseudogene TRBV3-2) and TRBJ1-4; TRBD1 matches 7 bases. The junction had 10 bases not matched to a gene; V was cut back by 4 bases and J by 5 bases. Germline V gene sequence: CDR1 LGHDT, CDR2 YNNKEL (reference sequence). The CDR3 spans 16 residues.

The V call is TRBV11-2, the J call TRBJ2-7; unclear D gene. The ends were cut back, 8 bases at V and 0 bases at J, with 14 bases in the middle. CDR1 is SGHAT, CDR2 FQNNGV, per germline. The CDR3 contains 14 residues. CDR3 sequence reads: CASRGPGRSYEQYF. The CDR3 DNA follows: TGTGCCAGCCGAGGCCCGGGTCGCTCCTACGAGCAGTACTTC. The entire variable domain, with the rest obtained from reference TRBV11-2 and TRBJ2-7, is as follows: EAGVAQSPRYKIIEKRQSVAFWCNPISGHATLYWYQQILGQGPKLLIQFQNNGVVDDSQLPKDRFSAERLKGVDSTLKIQPAKLEDSAVYLCASRGPGRSYEQYFGPGTRLTVT.

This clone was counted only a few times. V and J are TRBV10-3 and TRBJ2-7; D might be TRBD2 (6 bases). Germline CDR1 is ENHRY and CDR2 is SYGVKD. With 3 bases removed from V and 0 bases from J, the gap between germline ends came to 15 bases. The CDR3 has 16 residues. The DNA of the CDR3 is TGTGCCATCAGTGAATTGGGAGGAGGAGTCTCCTACGAGCAGTACTTC. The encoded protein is CAISELGGGVSYEQYF.

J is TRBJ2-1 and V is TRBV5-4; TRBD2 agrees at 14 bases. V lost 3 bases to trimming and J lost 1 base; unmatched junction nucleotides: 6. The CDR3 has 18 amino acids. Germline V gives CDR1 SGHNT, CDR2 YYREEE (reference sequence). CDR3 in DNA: TGTGCCAGCAGCTATCTGAGGACTAGCGGGGGGTCCTACAATGAGCAGTTCTTC. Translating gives CASSYLRTSGGSYNEQFF.

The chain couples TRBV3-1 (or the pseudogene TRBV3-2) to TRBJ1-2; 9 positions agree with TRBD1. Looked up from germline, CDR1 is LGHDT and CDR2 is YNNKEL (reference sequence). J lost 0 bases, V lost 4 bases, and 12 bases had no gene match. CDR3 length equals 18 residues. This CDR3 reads CASSPAWGTGRANYGYTF. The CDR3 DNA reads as TGTGCCAGCAGCCCTGCCTGGGGGACAGGGAGAGCTAACTATGGCTACACCTTC.

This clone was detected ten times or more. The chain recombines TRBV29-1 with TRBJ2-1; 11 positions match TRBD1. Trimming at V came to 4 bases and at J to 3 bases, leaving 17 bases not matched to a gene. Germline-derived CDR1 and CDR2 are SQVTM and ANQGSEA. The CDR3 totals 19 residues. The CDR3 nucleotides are TGCAGCGTTGTCCCTATTCCGGGACAGGGGGTTCTAAACTACAATGAGCAGTTCTTC. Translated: CSVVPIPGQGVLNYNEQFF.

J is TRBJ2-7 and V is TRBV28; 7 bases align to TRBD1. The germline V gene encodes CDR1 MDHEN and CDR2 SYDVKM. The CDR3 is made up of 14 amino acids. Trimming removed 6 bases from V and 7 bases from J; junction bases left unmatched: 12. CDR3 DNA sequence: TGTGCCAGCAGGGACCGAGGCAGGGGGATTGAGCAGTACTTC. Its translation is CASRDRGRGIEQYF.

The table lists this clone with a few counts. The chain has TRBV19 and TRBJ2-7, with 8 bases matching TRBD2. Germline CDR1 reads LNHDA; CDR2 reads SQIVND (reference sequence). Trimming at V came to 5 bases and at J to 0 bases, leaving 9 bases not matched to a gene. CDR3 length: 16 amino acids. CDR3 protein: CASSLSGTSGSYEQYF. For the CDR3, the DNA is TGTGCCAGTAGTCTTTCCGGAACTAGCGGCTCCTACGAGCAGTACTTC.

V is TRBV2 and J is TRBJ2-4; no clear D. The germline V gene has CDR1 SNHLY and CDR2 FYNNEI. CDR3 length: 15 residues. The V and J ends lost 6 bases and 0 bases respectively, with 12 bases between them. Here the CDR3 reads CASRILGAAKNIQYF. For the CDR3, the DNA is TGTGCCAGCAGGATCTTGGGCGCAGCCAAAAACATTCAGTACTTC.

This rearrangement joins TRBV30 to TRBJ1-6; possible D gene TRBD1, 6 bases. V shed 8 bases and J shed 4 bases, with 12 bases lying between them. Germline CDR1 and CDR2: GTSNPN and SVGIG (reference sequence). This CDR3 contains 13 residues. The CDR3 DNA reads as TGTGCCGCCGCAGGGGCTTATAATTCACCCCTCCACTTT. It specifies CAAAGAYNSPLHF.

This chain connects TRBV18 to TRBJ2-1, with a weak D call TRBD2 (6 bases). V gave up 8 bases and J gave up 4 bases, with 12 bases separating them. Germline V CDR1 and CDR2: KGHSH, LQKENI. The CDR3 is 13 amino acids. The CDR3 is CASAGGVYNEQFF. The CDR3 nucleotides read TGTGCCAGCGCCGGCGGGGTTTACAATGAGCAGTTCTTC.

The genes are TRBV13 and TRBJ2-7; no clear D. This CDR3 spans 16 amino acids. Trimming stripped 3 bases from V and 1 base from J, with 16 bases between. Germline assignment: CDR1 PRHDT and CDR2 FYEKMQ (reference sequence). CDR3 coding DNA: TGTGCCAGCAGCTTCCCCACAGCCCGGCCTTCCTACGAGCAGTACTTC. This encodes CASSFPTARPSYEQYF. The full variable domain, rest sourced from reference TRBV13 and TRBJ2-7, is AAGVIQSPRHLIKEKRETATLKCYPIPRHDTVYWYQQGPGQDPQFLISFYEKMQSDKGSIPDRFSAQQFSDYHSELNMSSLELGDSALYFCASSFPTARPSYEQYFGPGTRLTVT.

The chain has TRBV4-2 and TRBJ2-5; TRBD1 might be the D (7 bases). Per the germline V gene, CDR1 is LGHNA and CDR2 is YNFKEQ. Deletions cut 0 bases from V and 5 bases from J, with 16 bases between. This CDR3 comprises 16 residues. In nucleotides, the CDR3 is TGTGCCAGCAGCCAAGATCAGGGGGGCTTGAAGGAGACCCAGTACTTC. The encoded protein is CASSQDQGGLKETQYF.

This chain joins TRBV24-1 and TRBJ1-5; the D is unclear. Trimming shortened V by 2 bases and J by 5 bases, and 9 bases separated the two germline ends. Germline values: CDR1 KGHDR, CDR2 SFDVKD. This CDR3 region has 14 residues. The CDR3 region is CATSDSSTDQPQHF. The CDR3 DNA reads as TGTGCCACCAGTGATTCGAGCACAGATCAGCCCCAGCATTTT.